This T cell receptor (beta chain) comes out of a study of regulatory T cells in long-lasting Graves disease (dated by TCRdb to 2020 to 2022). About the investigation overall: Patients with newly diagnosed Graves' disease had been on antithyroid drugs for under 3 months. Peripheral blood TCR sequencing and RNA sequencing compared persistent Graves' disease patients with newly diagnosed Graves' disease patients. The study was registered as a clinical trial and conducted in China. TCR sequencing covered around 13 persistent and some 20 newly diagnosed Graves' disease patients, 33 samples in total.

What the study reported, not specific to this receptor: TRBV28, TRBJ1-2 and TRBJ2-5 were preferentially used in persistent disease, while TRBV20-1 and TRBJ2-1 were favored in newly diagnosed disease. The study examined only peripheral blood because the primary lesion, thyroid tissue, could not be accessed. Compared with newly diagnosed patients, patients with persistent Graves' disease had lower TCR Shannon entropy and fewer highly expanded clones, which suggests clonal expansion. A larger number of public clonotypes was shared among persistent patients (about 2,700) than among newly diagnosed patients (roughly 1,000). Sequencing and analysis were restricted to the TCR beta chain. As a limitation, the authors acknowledged that the small sample size may reduce accuracy.

There are many counts of this clonotype. Its antigen has not been determined. Per-base qualities were not stored, and no clone one base away is much larger. Looking up the germline V gene (reference sequence) yields CDR1 DFQATT and CDR2 SNEGSKA. Taken from cysteine to phenylalanine, the CDR3 has 16 residues. This entry keeps only the CDR3 DNA: 48 bases, framed from base 1. V and J are truncated by 3 bases and 0 bases respectively, leaving an intervening sequence of 15 bases. The time point label here, explained by the study, means: newly diagnosed GD, antithyroid drugs for less than 3 months. RNA was extracted from PBMCs in TRIzol for both TCR sequencing and RNA sequencing. Graves' disease was diagnosed according to American Thyroid Association guidelines. Patients were recruited from an endocrinology department in Xi'an, China. From each patient, roughly 9 milliliters of peripheral blood was collected into an EDTA anticoagulant tube. Ficoll Paque Plus density gradient separation was used to isolate PBMCs, and no further T cell sorting was performed. An Agilent 2100 Bioanalyzer and agarose gel were used to check RNA quality, and a NanoDrop 2000 was used to measure RNA concentration.

The library was built by means of multiplex PCR. TCRdb lists the instrument as Illumina HiSeq 4000. TCR beta libraries were built with iRepertoire HTBI primers and Arm-PCR amplification of CDR3 regions. Before sequencing, the PCR products underwent gel purification. The authors processed their data as follows. Across samples, about 64 TRBV and 13 to 15 TRBJ segments were identified and used for gene usage analysis of CDR3 amino acid clonotypes. COPE and FqMerger were used to merge filtered high-quality paired reads into contigs. BLAST was used to align contigs to IMGT TRBV, TRBD and TRBJ reference genes, with CDR3 defined following IMGT. Clonotypes above 0.1% frequency were classified as highly expanded clones. Repertoire diversity was measured by Shannon entropy, and V-J evenness by the Gini coefficient. Public clonotypes were defined as clonotypes shared by more than one individual. Starting from the raw public reads, TCRdb applied fastp trimming at Q25, assembled clones with MiXCR and retained in-frame beta chains. Duplicate CDR3 protein sequences are folded into a single record with the most common DNA and genes. TCRdb's processing, not the authors' own work, is the source of the V and J calls. This sample is represented by hundreds of thousands of distinct CDR3 sequences; 16% of them were singletons. In total, the top ten clones hold about 32% of the sample.

This sample also belongs to another study, concerning T cells in Graves' hyperthyroidism and ophthalmopathy. As the second publication notes: A patient counted as having stable Graves' hyperthyroidism if no progression to ophthalmopathy occurred over 18 months of follow-up. Hyperthyroidism patients were aged 18 to 65 years and newly diagnosed, with disease duration of less than 2 months. The study excluded patients with uncontrolled infections, other autoimmune diseases, pregnancy or lactation. Diagnoses were established on the basis of clinical symptoms, serum thyroxine and TRAb, thyroid ultrasound, and orbital computed tomography. The TCR CDR3 was subjected to a first round of RT-PCR using the HTBI primer set and the Qiagen OneStep RT-PCR kit. Most expanded thyroid clonotypes (frequency above 0.001) were also detected in blood, suggesting blood repertoires may reflect thyroid immune responses. A 13 V-J signature model separated ophthalmopathy from stable hyperthyroidism, with roughly 88% sensitivity and 81.08% specificity in cross-validation and 80%/75% in testing. During validation, the model predicted progression to ophthalmopathy a median of roughly 7.1 months ahead of onset, with 60% to 71% sensitivity and under 85% specificity. To identify distinguishing TCR V-J signatures, a discovery cohort of 90 to 100 patients was used, comprising 43 with Graves' ophthalmopathy and roughly 60 with stable Graves' hyperthyroidism. An independent validation cohort of 18 to 20 hyperthyroidism patients and over 15 patients who later progressed to ophthalmopathy tested prospective prediction of ophthalmopathy. The roughly 91 discovery patients were randomly divided into training and test sets at a 7:3 ratio. In roughly six Graves' hyperthyroidism patients, the study also compared T-cell repertoires from thyroid tissue with T-cell repertoires from blood. After blood sampling, hyperthyroidism patients were treated with methimazole at a starting dose of 30 mg daily, and ophthalmopathy patients were treated with high-dose intravenous methylprednisolone. Libraries were constructed in a second round of multiplex PCR, after which size selection and purification were performed. The libraries were sequenced on an Illumina HiSeq2000 using paired-end 100 bp reads. SOAPnuke was used to process the raw data, with reads discarded if the reads contained adapters or uncalled bases, had a mean Phred below 15, or lacked an exact constant-primer or identifier match. COPE v1.2.5 was used to merge the high-quality paired reads, and each unique nucleotide sequence was defined as a clonotype. MiTCR v1.1 was used to align clonotypes to the IMGT TRBV, TRBD and TRBJ reference segments. Analysis was restricted to V-J combinations with a frequency above 0.0001, which covered approximately 99% of repertoires. The TCS score was defined as F50 (clonal expansion) divided by E x V (chaos), with BLOSUM62-based TCRdist calculated between CDR3 peptides within each V-J. Welch's t-statistics and random forest reduced around 550 V-J features to roughly 13, which were used in a naive Bayes classifier (R e1071). No statistical method was used to set the sample size in advance, and investigators knew the group allocation. According to the paper, TCR Vbeta CDR3 sequencing was carried out on about 140 peripheral blood samples, which came from under 50 ophthalmopathy, 70 to 80 hyperthyroidism and roughly 17 progressor patients.

The chain joins TRBV20-1 to TRBJ1-5, with TRBD1 as a weak D call on 5 bases. Here the sequenced sample was peripheral blood mononuclear cells (PBMCs), taken at new diagnosis, from a patient treated with antithyroid drugs. The clonotype was recovered from a man in his forties with Graves disease. Donor details come from another sample of the same person, matched by shared clones. The bases read TGCAGTGCTAGTTGGGGCAGACCGAATAGCAATCAGCCCCAGCATTTT. It specifies CSASWGRPNSNQPQHF.